This T cell receptor (beta chain) stems from a study of blood T cell repertoires in COVID-19. Study-level background: The analysed material was cDNA or gDNA that came from T cells, B-cell-depleted T cells, or PBMCs.

Original handling: From reference gene primer amplification, estimates of nucleated cell counts were derived. Clones were sequenced by immunoSEQ multiplex PCR, and TCRdb holds only the in-frame ones, with some missing. The DNA was the basis for D and trimming; V, J and clone size are from that table. Of 140,000 or so clones in the sample, around 75% were seen once. Per germline, CDR1 KGHSH and CDR2 LQKENI. Trimming took off 0 bases at V and 3 bases at J, with 6 bases between the two ends. CDR3 length: 14 residues. The TCR comes from a woman aged 70-85 years with COVID-19, enrolled during active disease. The rearrangement joins TRBV18 to TRBJ1-5, with D unclear. Sequencing input: peripheral blood. CDR3 protein: CASSPPGPNQPQHF. The CDR3 DNA reads TGTGCCAGCTCACCACCGGGCCCCAATCAGCCCCAGCATTTT.